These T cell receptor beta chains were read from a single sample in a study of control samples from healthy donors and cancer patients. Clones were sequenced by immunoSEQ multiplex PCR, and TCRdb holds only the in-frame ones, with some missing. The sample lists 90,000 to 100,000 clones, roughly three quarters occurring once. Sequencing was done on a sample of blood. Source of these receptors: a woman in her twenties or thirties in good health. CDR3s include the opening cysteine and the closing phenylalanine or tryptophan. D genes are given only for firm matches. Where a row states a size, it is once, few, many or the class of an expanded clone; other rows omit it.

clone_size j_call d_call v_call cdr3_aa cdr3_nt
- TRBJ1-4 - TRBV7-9 CASRLEGHGKLFF TGTGCCAGCAGGTTAGAGGGACACGGAAAACTGTTTTTT
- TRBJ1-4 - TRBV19 CASSIAGLTTNEKLFF TGTGCCAGTAGTATCGCAGGTTTAACAACTAATGAAAAACTGTTTTTT
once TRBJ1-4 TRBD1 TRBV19 CASSARGQGEKLFF TGTGCCAGTAGTGCCAGGGGACAGGGTGAAAAACTGTTTTTT
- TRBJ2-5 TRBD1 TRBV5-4 CASSYEWGQGDETQYF TGTGCCAGCAGTTACGAATGGGGACAGGGTGATGAGACCCAGTACTTC
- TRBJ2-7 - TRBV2 CASKTGGSYEQYF TGTGCCAGTAAGACAGGAGGATCCTACGAGCAGTACTTC
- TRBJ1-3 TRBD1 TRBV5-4 CASSPGQGRDTIYF TGTGCCAGCAGCCCGGGACAGGGTCGGGACACCATATATTTT
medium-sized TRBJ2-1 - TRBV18 CASSPGERNDEQFF TGTGCCAGCTCACCAGGGGAACGTAACGATGAGCAGTTCTTC
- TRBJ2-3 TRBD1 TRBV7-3 CASSPRTGSTDTQYF TGTGCCAGCAGCCCGCGGACAGGAAGCACAGATACGCAGTATTTT
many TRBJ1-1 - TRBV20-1 CSWQATEAFF TGCAGCTGGCAGGCCACTGAAGCTTTCTTT
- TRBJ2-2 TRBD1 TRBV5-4 CASSRAEQGPGELFF TGTGCCAGCAGCCGGGCTGAACAGGGGCCCGGGGAGCTGTTTTTT
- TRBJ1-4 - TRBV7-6 CASSSPQGTRQEKLFF TGTGCCAGCAGCTCACCTCAGGGAACCCGGCAGGAAAAACTGTTTTTT
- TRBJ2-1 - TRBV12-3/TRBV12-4 CASSLEGEQFF TGTGCCAGCAGTTTAGAGGGTGAGCAGTTCTTC
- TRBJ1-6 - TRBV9 CASSVEGGPNSPLHF TGTGCCAGCAGCGTAGAAGGTGGTCCAAATTCACCCCTCCACTTT
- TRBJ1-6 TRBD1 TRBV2 CASSTDRVLDSPLHF TGTGCCAGCAGCACCGACAGGGTTCTGGATTCACCCCTCCACTTT
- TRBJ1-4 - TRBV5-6 CASSLRGHNEKLFF TGTGCCAGCAGCTTGAGAGGTCATAATGAAAAACTGTTTTTT
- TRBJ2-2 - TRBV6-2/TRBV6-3 CASSRGTSNTGELFF TGTGCCAGCAGTAGGGGGACATCGAACACCGGGGAGCTGTTTTTT
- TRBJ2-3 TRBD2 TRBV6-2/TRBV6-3 CASTPSLAGGGTDTQYF TGTGCCAGCACCCCAAGTTTAGCGGGGGGGGGCACAGATACGCAGTATTTT
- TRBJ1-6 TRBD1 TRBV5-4 CASSLDRGLVSPLHF TGTGCCAGCAGCTTGGACAGGGGGCTTGTTTCACCCCTCCACTTT
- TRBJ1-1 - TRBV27 CASLQVGGTEAFF TGTGCCAGCCTCCAGGTGGGGGGCACTGAAGCTTTCTTT
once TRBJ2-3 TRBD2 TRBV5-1 CASSLDTSGVTDTQYF TGCGCCAGCAGCTTGGATACTAGCGGGGTTACAGATACGCAGTATTTT
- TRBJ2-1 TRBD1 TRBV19 CASSIEGTGGINEQFF TGTGCCAGTAGTATAGAGGGGACAGGGGGAATAAATGAGCAGTTCTTC
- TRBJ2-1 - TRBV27 CASSLYLGNNEQFF TGTGCCAGCAGTTTATATCTGGGAAACAATGAGCAGTTCTTC
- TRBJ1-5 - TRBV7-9 CAISPPNSNQPQHF TGTGCCATCTCCCCTCCCAACAGCAATCAGCCCCAGCATTTT
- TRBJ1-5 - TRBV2 CASMVQLNQPQHF TGTGCCAGCATGGTTCAACTCAATCAGCCCCAGCATTTT
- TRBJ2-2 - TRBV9 CASSVAGEPGELFF TGTGCCAGCAGCGTAGCAGGGGAACCCGGGGAGCTGTTTTTT
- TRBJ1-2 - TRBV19 CASSLLGMYGYTF TGTGCCAGTTCCCTCTTGGGGATGTATGGCTACACCTTC
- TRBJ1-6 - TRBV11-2 CASSLIGGNSPLHF TGTGCCAGCAGCTTGATAGGGGGTAATTCACCCCTCCACTTT
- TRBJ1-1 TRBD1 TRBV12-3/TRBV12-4 CASSLTGGDEAFF TGTGCCAGCAGTTTGACAGGGGGCGATGAAGCTTTCTTT
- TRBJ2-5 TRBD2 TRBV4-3 CASSLLAGDAEETQYF TGCGCCAGCAGCCTACTAGCGGGAGACGCTGAAGAGACCCAGTACTTC
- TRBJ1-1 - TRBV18 CASSPDQKAEAFF TGTGCCAGCTCACCAGACCAAAAGGCCGAAGCTTTCTTT
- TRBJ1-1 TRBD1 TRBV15 CATSPGQGGAFF TGTGCCACCAGCCCTGGACAGGGGGGAGCTTTCTTT
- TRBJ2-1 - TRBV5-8 CASSLGPRRSYSYNEQFF TGTGCCAGCAGCTTGGGTCCTCGGAGATCCTACTCCTACAATGAGCAGTTCTTC
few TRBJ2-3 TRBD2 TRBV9 CASSTDGQRGTQYF TGTGCCAGCAGCACCGACGGACAGCGGGGGACGCAGTATTTT
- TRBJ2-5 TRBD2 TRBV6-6 CASSYAGLAGETQYF TGTGCCAGCAGTTACGCGGGACTAGCGGGAGAGACCCAGTACTTC
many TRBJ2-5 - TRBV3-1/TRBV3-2 CASSQGLETQYF TGTGCCAGCAGCCAAGGTTTGGAGACCCAGTACTTC
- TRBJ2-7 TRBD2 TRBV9 CASSVSSSSGAYEQYF TGTGCCAGCAGCGTAAGTTCTTCCAGCGGGGCCTACGAGCAGTACTTC
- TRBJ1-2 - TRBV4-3 CASSQEARGHYGYTF TGCGCCAGCAGCCAGGAGGCCAGGGGACATTATGGCTACACCTTC
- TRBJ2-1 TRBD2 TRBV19 CASSILAGTFNEQFF TGTGCCAGTAGTATACTAGCGGGGACCTTCAATGAGCAGTTCTTC
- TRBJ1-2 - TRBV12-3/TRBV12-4 CASSTAPNYGYTF TGTGCCAGCAGTACGGCCCCTAACTATGGCTACACCTTC
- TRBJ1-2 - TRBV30 CAWSYNQGNGYTF TGTGCCTGGAGCTACAACCAGGGCAATGGCTACACCTTC
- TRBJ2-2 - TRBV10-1 CASSESFGNTGELFF TGCGCCAGCAGTGAGTCTTTTGGTAACACCGGGGAGCTGTTTTTT
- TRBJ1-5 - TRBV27 CASSLSGSGQPQHF TGTGCCAGCTCATTGTCAGGGTCGGGACAGCCCCAGCATTTT
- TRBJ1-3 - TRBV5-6 CASSFGDTIYF TGTGCCAGCAGCTTTGGGGACACCATATATTTT